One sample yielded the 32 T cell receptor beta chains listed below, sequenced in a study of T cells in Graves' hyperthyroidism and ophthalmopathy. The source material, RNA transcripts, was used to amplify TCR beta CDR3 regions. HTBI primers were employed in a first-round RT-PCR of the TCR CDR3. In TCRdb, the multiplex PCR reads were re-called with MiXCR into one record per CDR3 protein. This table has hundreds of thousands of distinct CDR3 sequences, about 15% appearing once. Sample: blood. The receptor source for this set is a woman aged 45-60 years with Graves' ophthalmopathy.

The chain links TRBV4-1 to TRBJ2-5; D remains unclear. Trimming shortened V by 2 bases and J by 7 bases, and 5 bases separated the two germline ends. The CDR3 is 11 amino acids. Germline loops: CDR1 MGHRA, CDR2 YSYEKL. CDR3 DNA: TGCGCCAGCAGCCAATCCGGGACCCAGTACTTC. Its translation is CASSQSGTQYF.

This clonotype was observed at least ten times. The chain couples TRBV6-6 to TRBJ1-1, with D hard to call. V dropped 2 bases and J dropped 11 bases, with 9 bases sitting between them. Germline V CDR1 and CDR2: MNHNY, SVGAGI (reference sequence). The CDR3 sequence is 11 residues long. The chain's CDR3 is CASSYSGGAFF. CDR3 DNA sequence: TGTGCCAGCAGTTACAGTGGCGGGGCTTTCTTT.

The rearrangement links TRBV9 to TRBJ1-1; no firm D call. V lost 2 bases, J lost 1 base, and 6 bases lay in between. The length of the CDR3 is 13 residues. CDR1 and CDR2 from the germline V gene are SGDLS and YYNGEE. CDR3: CASSVRPNTEAFF. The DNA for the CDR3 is TGTGCCAGCAGCGTGAGACCGAACACTGAAGCTTTCTTT.

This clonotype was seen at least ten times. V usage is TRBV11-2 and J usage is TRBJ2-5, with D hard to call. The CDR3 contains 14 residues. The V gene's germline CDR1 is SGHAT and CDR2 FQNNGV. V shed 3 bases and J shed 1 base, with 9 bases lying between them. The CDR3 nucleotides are TGTGCCAGCAGCTTCCGGACCAGCCAAGAGACCCAGTACTTC. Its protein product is CASSFRTSQETQYF.

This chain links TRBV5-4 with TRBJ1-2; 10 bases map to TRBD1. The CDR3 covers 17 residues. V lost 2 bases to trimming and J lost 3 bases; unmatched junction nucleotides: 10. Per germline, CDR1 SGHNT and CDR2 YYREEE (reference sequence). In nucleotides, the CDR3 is TGTGCCAGCAGCTTTAGGAAGGGGACAGGGGTTGACTATGGCTACACCTTC. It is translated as CASSFRKGTGVDYGYTF.

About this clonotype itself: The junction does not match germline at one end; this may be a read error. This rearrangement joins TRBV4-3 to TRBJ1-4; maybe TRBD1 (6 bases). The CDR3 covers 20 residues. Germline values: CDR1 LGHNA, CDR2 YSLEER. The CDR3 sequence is CASSQDPLGRGLSTNEKLLF. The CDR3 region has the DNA TGCGCCAGCAGCCAGGACCCCTTAGGCAGGGGACTCTCAACTAATGAAAAACTGCTTTTT.

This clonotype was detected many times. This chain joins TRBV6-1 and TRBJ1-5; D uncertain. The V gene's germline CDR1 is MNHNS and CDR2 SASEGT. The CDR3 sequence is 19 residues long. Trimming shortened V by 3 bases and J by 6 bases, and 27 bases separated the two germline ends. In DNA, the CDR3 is TGTGCCAGCAGTGATAAACTCGACGGATCCATGCCGTACGGTCAGCCCCAGCATTTT. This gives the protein CASSDKLDGSMPYGQPQHF.

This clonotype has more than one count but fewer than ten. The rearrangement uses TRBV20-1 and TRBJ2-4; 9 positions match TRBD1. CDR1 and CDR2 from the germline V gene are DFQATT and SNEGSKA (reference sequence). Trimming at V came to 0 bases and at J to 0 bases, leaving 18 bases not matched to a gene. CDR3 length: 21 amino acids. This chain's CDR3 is CSARETNRGRGATLAKNIQYF. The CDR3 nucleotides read TGCAGTGCTAGAGAGACAAACAGGGGGCGAGGAGCCACCCTAGCCAAAAACATTCAGTACTTC.

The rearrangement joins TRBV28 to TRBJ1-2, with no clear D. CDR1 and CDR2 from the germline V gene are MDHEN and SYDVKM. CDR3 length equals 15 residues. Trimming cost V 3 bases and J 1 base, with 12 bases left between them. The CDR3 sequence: CASSFHRTVNYGYTF. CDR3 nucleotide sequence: TGTGCCAGCAGTTTCCACCGGACCGTTAACTATGGCTACACCTTC.

The CDR3 DNA is TGTGCCAGTAGTATAGGGACGTATCAGCCCCAGCATTTT. This gives the protein CASSIGTYQPQHF. The chain couples TRBV19 to TRBJ1-5, with D unresolved. V was trimmed by 1 base and J by 5 bases, leaving 6 bases between them. Looked up from germline, CDR1 is LNHDA and CDR2 is SQIVND (reference sequence). The CDR3 is 13 amino acids.

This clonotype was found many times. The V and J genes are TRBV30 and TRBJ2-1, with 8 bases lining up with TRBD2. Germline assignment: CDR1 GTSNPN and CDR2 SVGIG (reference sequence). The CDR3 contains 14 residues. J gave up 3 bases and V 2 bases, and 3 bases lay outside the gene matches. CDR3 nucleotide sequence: TGTGCCTGGAGTAAGACTAGCGACTACAATGAGCAGTTCTTC. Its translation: CAWSKTSDYNEQFF.

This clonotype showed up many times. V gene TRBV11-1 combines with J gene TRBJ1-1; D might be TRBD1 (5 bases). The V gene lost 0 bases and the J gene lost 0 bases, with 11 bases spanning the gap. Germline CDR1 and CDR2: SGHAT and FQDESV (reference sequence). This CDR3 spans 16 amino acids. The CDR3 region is CASSLAAGTMNTEAFF. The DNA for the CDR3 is TGTGCCAGCAGCTTAGCGGCAGGGACTATGAACACTGAAGCTTTCTTT.

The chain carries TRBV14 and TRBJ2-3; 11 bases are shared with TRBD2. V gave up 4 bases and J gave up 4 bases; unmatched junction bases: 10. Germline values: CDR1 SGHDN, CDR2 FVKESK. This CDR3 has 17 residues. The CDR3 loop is CASSPPGSGRAPDTQYF. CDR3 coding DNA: TGTGCCAGCAGCCCCCCGGGTAGCGGGAGGGCGCCAGATACGCAGTATTTT.

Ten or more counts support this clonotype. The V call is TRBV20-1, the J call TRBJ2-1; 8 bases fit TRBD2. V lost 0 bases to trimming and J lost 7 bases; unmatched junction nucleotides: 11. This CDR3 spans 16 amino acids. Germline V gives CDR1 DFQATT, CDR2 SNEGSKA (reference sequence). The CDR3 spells CSARDHGSGDLNEQFF. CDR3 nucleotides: TGCAGTGCTAGAGATCACGGTAGCGGGGACCTTAATGAGCAGTTCTTC.

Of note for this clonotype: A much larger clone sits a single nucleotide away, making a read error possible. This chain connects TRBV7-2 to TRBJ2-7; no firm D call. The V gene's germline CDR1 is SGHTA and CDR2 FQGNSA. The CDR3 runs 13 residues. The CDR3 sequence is CASSPEGFYEEYF. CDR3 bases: TGTGCCAGCAGCCCCGAAGGGTTCTACGAGGAGTACTTC.

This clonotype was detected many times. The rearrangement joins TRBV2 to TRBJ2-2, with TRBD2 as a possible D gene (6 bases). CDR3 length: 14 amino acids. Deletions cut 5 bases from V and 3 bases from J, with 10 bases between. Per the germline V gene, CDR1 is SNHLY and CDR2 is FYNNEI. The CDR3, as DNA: TGTGCCAGCAGTCGGGACTCCCACACCGGGGAGCTGTTTTTT. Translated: CASSRDSHTGELFF.

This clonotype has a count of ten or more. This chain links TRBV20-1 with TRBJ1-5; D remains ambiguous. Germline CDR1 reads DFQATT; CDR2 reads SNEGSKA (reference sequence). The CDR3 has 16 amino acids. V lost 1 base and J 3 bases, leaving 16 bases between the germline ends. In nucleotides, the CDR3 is TGCAGTGCTAGAGTCTCAGCCTTGTGGGACAATCAGCCCCAGCATTTT. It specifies CSARVSALWDNQPQHF.

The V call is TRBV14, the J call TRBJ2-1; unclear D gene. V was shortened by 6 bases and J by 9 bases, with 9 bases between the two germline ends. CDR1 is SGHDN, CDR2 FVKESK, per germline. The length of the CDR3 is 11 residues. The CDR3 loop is CASSLTVEQFF. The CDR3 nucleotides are TGTGCCAGCAGTCTGACCGTTGAGCAGTTCTTC.

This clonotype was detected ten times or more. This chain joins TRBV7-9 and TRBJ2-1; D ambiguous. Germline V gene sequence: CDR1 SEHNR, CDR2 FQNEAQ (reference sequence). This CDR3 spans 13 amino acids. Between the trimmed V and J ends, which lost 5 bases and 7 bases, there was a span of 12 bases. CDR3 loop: CASSPPHANEQFF. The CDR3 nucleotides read TGTGCCAGCAGCCCCCCTCATGCGAATGAGCAGTTCTTC.

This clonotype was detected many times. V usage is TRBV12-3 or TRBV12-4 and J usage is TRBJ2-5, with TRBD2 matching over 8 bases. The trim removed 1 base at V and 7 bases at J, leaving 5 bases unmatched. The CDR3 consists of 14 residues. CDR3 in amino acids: CASSLVSGRGTQYF. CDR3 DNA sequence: TGTGCCAGCAGTTTAGTCAGCGGGAGAGGGACCCAGTACTTC.

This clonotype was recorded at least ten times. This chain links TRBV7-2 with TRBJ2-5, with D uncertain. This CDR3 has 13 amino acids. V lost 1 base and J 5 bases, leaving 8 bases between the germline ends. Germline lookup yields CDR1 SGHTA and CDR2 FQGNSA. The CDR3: CASSLGAGETQYF. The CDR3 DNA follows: TGTGCCAGCAGCTTAGGGGCCGGCGAGACCCAGTACTTC.

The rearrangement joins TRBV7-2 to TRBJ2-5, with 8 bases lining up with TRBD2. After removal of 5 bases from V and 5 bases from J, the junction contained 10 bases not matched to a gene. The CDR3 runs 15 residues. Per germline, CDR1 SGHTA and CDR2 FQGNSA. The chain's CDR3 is CASSRPGGIGETQYF. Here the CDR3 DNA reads TGTGCCAGCAGCCGCCCGGGGGGGATAGGCGAGACCCAGTACTTC.

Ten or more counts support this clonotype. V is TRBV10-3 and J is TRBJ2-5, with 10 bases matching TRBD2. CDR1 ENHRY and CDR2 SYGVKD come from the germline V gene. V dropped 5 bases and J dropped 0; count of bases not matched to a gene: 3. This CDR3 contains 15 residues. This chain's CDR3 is CAISTGLADQETQYF. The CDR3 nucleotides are TGTGCCATCAGTACCGGACTAGCGGACCAAGAGACCCAGTACTTC.

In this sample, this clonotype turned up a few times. The chain's CDR3 is CASSLVGAIYEQYF. The CDR3 nucleotides read TGCGCCAGCAGCTTGGTAGGGGCGATCTACGAGCAGTACTTC. The genes are TRBV5-1 and TRBJ2-7; TRBD1 might be the D (5 bases). Germline V gene lookup returns CDR1 SGHRS and CDR2 YFSETQ. Trimming stripped 0 bases from V and 3 bases from J, with 10 bases between. The CDR3 sequence is 14 residues long.

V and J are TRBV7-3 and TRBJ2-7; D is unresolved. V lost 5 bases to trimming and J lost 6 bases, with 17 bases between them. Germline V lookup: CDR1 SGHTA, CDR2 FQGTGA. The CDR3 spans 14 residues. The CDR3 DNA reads TGTGCCAGCAGCGTGACGGGTTTAGGGCGCGAGCAGTACTTC. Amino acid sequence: CASSVTGLGREQYF.

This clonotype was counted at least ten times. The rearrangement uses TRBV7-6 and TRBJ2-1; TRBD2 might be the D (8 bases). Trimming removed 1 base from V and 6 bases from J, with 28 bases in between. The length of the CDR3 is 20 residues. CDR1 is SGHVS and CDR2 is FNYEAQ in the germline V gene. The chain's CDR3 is CASSLDRGGRTHPGGNEQFF. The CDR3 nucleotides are TGTGCCAGCAGCTTAGACAGGGGCGGGAGGACCCACCCAGGAGGCAATGAGCAGTTCTTC.

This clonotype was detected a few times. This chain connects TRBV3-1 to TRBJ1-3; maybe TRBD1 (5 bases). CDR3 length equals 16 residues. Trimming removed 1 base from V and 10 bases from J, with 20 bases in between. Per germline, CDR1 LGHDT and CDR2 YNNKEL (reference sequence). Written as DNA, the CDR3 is TGTGCCAGCAGCCAAGTAGCAGGGACCCTCTTTGGTACCATATATTTT. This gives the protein CASSQVAGTLFGTIYF.

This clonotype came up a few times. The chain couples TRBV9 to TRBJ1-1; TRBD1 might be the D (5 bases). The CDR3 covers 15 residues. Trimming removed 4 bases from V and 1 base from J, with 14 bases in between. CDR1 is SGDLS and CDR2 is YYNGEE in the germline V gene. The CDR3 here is CASSPAEGRNTEAFF. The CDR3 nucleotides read TGTGCCAGCAGCCCCGCAGAGGGGAGGAACACTGAAGCTTTCTTT.

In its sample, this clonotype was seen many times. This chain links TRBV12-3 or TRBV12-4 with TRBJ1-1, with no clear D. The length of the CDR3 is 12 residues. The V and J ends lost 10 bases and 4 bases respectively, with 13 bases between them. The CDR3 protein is CATRAGSTEAFF. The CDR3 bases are TGTGCCACCCGGGCGGGGAGCACTGAAGCTTTCTTT.

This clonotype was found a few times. CDR3 in DNA: TGTGCCAGCAGTGAAGCAGGGATTCGGGGGTACGAGCAGTACTTC. Amino acids: CASSEAGIRGYEQYF. The gene calls are TRBV6-1 and TRBJ2-7; maybe TRBD2 (6 bases). Trimming removed 0 bases from V and 4 bases from J, with 13 bases in between. Germline CDR1 reads MNHNS; CDR2 reads SASEGT. The CDR3 totals 15 residues.

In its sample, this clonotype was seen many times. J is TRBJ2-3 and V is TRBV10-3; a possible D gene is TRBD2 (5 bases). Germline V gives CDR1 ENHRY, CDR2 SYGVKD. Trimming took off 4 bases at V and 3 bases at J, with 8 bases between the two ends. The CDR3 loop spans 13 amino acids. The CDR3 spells CAISVPGTDTQYF. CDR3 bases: TGTGCCATCAGTGTCCCGGGGACAGATACGCAGTATTTT.

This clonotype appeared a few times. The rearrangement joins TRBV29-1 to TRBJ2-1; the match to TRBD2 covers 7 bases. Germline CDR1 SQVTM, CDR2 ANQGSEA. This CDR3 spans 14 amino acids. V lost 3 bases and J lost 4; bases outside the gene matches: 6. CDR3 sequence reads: CSVDSGGPYNEQFF. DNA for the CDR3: TGCAGCGTTGACTCGGGAGGTCCTTACAATGAGCAGTTCTTC.